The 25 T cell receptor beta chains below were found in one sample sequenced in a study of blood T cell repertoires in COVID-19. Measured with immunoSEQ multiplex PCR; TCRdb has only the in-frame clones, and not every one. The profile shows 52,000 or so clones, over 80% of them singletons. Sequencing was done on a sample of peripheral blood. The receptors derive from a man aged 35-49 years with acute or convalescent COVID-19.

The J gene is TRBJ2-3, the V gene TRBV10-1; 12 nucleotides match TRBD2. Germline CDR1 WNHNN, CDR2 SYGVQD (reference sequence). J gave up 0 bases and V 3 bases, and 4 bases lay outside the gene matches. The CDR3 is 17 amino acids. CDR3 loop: CASSDGTSGPSTDTQYF. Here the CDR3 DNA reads TGCGCCAGCAGTGACGGGACTAGCGGGCCTAGCACAGATACGCAGTATTTT.

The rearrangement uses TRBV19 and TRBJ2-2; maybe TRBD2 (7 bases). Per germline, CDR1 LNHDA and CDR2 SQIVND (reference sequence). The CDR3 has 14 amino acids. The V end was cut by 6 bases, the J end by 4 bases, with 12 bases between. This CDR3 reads CASSGGPGTGELFF. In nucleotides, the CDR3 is TGTGCCAGTAGCGGGGGGCCGGGCACCGGGGAGCTGTTTTTT.

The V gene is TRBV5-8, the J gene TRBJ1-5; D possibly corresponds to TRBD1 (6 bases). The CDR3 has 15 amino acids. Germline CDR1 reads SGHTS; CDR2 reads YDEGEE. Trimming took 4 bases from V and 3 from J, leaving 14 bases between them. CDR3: CASSVGTFYNQPQHF. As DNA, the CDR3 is TGTGCCAGCAGCGTCGGGACATTCTACAATCAGCCCCAGCATTTT.

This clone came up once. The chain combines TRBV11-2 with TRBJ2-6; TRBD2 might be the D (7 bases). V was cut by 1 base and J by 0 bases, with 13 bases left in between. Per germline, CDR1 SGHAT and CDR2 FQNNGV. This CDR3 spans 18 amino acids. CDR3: CASSLAGGVSSGANVLTF. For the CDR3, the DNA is TGTGCCAGCAGCTTAGCGGGGGGCGTTAGCTCTGGGGCCAACGTCCTGACTTTC.

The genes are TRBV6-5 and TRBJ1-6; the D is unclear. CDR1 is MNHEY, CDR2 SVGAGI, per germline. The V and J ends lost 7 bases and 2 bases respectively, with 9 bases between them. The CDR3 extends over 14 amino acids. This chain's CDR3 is CASINSAYNSPLHF. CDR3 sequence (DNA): TGTGCCAGCATAAACAGTGCCTATAATTCACCCCTCCACTTT.

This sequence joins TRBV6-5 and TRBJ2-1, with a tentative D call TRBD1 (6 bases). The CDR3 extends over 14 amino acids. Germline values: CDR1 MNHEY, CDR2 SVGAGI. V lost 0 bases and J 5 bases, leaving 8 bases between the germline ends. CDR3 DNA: TGTGCCAGCAGTTACTCGGCAGGGGACAATGAGCAGTTCTTC. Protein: CASSYSAGDNEQFF.

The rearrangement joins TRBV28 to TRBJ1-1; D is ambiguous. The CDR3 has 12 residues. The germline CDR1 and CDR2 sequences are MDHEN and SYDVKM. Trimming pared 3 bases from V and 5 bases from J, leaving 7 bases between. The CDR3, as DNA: TGTGCCAGCAGTTTGGCGGGGACTGAAGCTTTCTTT. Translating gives CASSLAGTEAFF.

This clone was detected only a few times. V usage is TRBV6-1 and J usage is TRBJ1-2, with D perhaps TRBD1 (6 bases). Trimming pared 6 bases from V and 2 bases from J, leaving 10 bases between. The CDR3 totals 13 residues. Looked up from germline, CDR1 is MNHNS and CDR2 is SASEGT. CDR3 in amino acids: CASSLQGNYGYTF. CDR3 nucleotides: TGTGCCAGCAGCTTACAGGGAAACTATGGCTACACCTTC.

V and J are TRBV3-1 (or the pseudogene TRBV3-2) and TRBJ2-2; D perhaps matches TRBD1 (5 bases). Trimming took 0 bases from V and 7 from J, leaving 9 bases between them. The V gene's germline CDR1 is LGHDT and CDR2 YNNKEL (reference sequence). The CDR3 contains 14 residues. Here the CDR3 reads CASSQDGAYGELFF. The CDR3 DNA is TGTGCCAGCAGCCAAGATGGGGCGTACGGGGAGCTGTTTTTT.

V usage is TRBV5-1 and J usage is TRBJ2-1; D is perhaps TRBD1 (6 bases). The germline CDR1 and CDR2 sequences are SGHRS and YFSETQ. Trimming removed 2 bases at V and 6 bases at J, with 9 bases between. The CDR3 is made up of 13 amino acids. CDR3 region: CASSFAGANEQFF. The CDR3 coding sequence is TGCGCCAGCAGCTTTGCAGGGGCCAATGAGCAGTTCTTC.

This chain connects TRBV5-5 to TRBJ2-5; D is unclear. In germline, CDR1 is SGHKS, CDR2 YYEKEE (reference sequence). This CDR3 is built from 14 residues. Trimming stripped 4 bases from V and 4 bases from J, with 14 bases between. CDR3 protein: CASSPNRVSETQYF. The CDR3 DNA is TGTGCCAGCAGCCCGAATCGGGTTTCAGAGACCCAGTACTTC. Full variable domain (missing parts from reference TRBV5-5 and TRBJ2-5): DAGVTQSPTHLIKTRGQQVTLRCSPISGHKSVSWYQQVLGQGPQFIFQYYEKEERGRGNFPDRFSARQFPNYSSELNVNALLLGDSALYLCASSPNRVSETQYFGPGTRLLVL.

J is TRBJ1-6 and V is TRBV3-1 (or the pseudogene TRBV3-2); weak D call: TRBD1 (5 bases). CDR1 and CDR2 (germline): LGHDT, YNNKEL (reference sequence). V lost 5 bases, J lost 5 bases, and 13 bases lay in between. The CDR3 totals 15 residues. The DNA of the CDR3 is TGTGCCAGCAGCTCGCGACAGCCAAATAATTCACCCCTCCACTTT. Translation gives CASSSRQPNNSPLHF.

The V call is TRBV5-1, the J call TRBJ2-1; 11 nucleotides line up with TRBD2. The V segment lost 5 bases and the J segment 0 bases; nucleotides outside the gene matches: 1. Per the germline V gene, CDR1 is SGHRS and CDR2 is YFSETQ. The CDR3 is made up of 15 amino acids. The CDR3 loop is CASRTSGVSYNEQFF. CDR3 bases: TGCGCCAGCAGGACTAGCGGGGTCTCCTACAATGAGCAGTTCTTC. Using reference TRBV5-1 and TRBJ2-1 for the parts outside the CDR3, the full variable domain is KAGVTQTPRYLIKTRGQQVTLSCSPISGHRSVSWYQQTPGQGLQFLFEYFSETQRNKGNFPGRFSGRQFSNSRSEMNVSTLELGDSALYLCASRTSGVSYNEQFFGPGTRLTVL.

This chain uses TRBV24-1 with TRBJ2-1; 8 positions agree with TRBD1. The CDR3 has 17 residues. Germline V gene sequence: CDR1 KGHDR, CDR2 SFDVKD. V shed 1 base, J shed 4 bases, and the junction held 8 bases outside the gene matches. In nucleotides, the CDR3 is TGTGCCACCAGTGATTTAAATCGACAGGGGAGGTACAATGAGCAGTTCTTC. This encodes CATSDLNRQGRYNEQFF.

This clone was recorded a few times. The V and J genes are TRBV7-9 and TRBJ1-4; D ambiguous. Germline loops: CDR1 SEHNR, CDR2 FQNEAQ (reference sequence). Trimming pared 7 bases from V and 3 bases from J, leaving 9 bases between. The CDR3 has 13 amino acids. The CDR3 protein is CASTRGANEKLFF. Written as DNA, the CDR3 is TGTGCCAGCACTCGCGGGGCTAATGAAAAACTGTTTTTT.

CDR3 DNA: TGTGCCAGGACGTTAGGAGCTGGAAACACCATATATTTT. As protein: CARTLGAGNTIYF. This chain joins TRBV2 and TRBJ1-3; D is ambiguous. The CDR3 runs to 13 residues. Trimming stripped 9 bases from V and 2 bases from J, with 11 bases between. Germline CDR1 is SNHLY and CDR2 is FYNNEI.

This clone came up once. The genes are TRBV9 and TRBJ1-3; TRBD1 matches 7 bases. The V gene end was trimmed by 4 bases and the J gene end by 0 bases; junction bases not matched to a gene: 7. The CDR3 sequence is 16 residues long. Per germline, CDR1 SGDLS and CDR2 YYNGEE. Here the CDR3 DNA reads TGTGCCAGCAGCACGATGGACAGGAACTCTGGAAACACCATATATTTT. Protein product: CASSTMDRNSGNTIYF.

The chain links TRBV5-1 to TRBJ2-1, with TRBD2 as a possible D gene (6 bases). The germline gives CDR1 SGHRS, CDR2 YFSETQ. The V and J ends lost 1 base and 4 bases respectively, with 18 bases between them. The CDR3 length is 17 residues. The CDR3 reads CASSLNGGTGTYNEQFF. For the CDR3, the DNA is TGCGCCAGCAGCTTGAACGGCGGGACGGGTACGTACAATGAGCAGTTCTTC.

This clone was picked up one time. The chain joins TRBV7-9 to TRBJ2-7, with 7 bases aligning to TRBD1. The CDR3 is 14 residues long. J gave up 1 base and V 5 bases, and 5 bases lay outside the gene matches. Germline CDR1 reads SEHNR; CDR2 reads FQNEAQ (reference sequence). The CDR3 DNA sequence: TGTGCCAGCAGCAAGGGACAGCAATCCTACGAGCAGTACGTC. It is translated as CASSKGQQSYEQYV.

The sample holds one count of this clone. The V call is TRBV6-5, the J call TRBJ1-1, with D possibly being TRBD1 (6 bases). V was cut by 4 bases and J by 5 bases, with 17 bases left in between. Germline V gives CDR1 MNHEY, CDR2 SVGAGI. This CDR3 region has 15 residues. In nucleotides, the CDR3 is TGTGCCAGCAGTTCAGTCAGGGGCCAGAGAACTGAAGCTTTCTTT. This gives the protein CASSSVRGQRTEAFF.

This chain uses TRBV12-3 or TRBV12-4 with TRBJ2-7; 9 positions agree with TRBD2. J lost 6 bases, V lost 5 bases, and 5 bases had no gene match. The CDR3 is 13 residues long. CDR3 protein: CASSILAGSEQYF. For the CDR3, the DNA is TGTGCCAGCAGTATTCTAGCGGGATCCGAGCAGTACTTC.

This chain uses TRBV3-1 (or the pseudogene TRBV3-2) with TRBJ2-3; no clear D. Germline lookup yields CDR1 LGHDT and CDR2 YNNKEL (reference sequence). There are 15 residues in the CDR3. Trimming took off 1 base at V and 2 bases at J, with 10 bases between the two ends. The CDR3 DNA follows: TGTGCCAGCAGCCAAGGTATAATAGACACAGATACGCAGTATTTT. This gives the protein CASSQGIIDTDTQYF.

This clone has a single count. DNA for the CDR3: TGTGCCAGCAGCTTAGGGACAGGGGGATCTTTCGGGCCCCAGCATTTT. Amino acids: CASSLGTGGSFGPQHF. The chain combines TRBV7-2 with TRBJ1-5; 10 nucleotides match TRBD1. CDR1 and CDR2 (germline): SGHTA, FQGNSA. Trimming removed 1 base from V and 9 bases from J; junction bases left unmatched: 9. CDR3 length: 16 amino acids. Together with reference TRBV7-2 and TRBJ1-5, the CDR3 gives the full variable domain: GAGVSQSPSNKVTEKGKDVELRCDPISGHTALYWYRQSLGQGLEFLIYFQGNSAPDKSGLPSDRFSAERTGGSVSTLTIQRTQQEDSAVYLCASSLGTGGSFGPQHFGDGTRLSIL.

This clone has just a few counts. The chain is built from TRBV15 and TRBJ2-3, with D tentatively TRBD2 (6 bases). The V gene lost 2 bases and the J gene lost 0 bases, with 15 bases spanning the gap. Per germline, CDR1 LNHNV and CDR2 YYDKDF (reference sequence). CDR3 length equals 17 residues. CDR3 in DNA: TGTGCCACCAGCAGATTTCGATCGGGGACTAGCACAGATACGCAGTATTTT. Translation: CATSRFRSGTSTDTQYF.

The CDR3, as DNA: TGTGCCAGCAGTCCCCGGACTAGCGGGGGGGCTGGGGAGACCCAGTACTTC. The encoded protein is CASSPRTSGGAGETQYF. The J gene is TRBJ2-5, the V gene TRBV6-6, with 15 bases identical to TRBD2. Trimming removed 5 bases from V and 5 bases from J; junction bases left unmatched: 9. The CDR3 is 17 residues long. Germline CDR1 reads MNHNY; CDR2 reads SVGAGI (reference sequence).